This T cell receptor (beta chain) derives from a study of T cells in Graves' hyperthyroidism and ophthalmopathy. On the basis of clinical symptoms, serum thyroxine and TRAb, thyroid ultrasound and orbital computed tomography, diagnoses were made. There were TCR beta CDR3 regions amplified from RNA transcripts. The HTBI primer set drove a first-round RT-PCR of the TCR CDR3. Each CDR3 protein gets one entry after TCRdb re-called the multiplex PCR reads with MiXCR. The data hold about 640,000 distinct CDR3 sequences, with about 14% observed a single time. This clonotype has more than one count but fewer than ten. The sequenced sample was blood. The source is a woman aged 45-65 years with Graves' ophthalmopathy.

In DNA form, the CDR3 reads TGTGCCACCAGTGATGGCGACAGGGGAAGCCGGCCAGATACGCAGTATTTT. It specifies CATSDGDRGSRPDTQYF. The chain uses TRBV24-1 and TRBJ2-3; TRBD1 agrees at 8 bases. This CDR3 region has 17 residues. The J segment lost 4 bases and the V segment lost 3 bases, leaving 11 bases of the junction unmatched. Germline V gene lookup returns CDR1 KGHDR and CDR2 SFDVKD.